Following are 17 T cell receptor beta chains from one sample sequenced in a study of Ad26.COV2.S vaccination and SARS-CoV-2 variants. Indicated treatment: 19 received Ad26.COV2.S at low or high dose, single or two shots; 5 received placebo; per-sample allocation not given. Sampling occurred on day 63 after the first vaccine or placebo injection. Here immunoSEQ multiplex PCR was the method, and the copy in TCRdb shows in-frame clones only, minus some. The sample includes 350,000 to 450,000 clones, 87% of them seen just once. The source was peripheral blood, collected in a trial of Ad26.COV2.S vaccine versus placebo. These receptors came from a person aged 18 to 59 who received the Ad26.COV2.S COVID-19 vaccine or a placebo.

V and J are TRBV5-8 and TRBJ1-6, with 9 positions matching TRBD1. Germline CDR1 reads SGHTS; CDR2 reads YDEGEE. The CDR3 extends over 14 amino acids. Germline trimming cut 5 bases from V and 14 bases from J; bases unmatched to any gene: 11. Here the CDR3 DNA reads TGTGCCAGCAGTAAGGACAGGGGTCCGAGAACCCTCCACTTT. It yields the protein CASSKDRGPRTLHF.

This sequence joins TRBV7-2 and TRBJ1-1; D not certain. This CDR3 comprises 13 residues. CDR1 is SGHTA, CDR2 FQGNSA, per germline. V lost 1 base, J lost 5 bases, and 8 bases lay in between. CDR3 nucleotides: TGTGCCAGCAGCTTAGTACGGGATACTGAAGCTTTCTTT. It translates to CASSLVRDTEAFF.

The chain employs TRBV7-6 and TRBJ2-2, with 10 bases fitting TRBD1. V was clipped by 3 bases and J by 2 bases; unmatched bases: 3. This CDR3 is 16 amino acids long. From germline, CDR1 is SGHVS and CDR2 FNYEAQ. The CDR3 sequence: CASSLATGGNTGELFF. CDR3 nucleotide sequence: TGTGCCAGCAGCTTGGCGACAGGGGGCAACACCGGGGAGCTGTTTTTT. Together with reference TRBV7-6 and TRBJ2-2, the CDR3 gives the full variable domain: GAGVSQSPRYKVTKRGQDVALRCDPISGHVSLYWYRQALGQGPEFLTYFNYEAQQDKSGLPNDRFSAERPEGSISTLTIQRTEQRDSAMYRCASSLATGGNTGELFFGEGSRLTVL.

This clone has just a few counts. The same CDR3 arises from other DNA sequences in this sample as well. The CDR3 here is CASSLGQGAFGYTF. CDR3 coding DNA: TGCGCCAGCAGCTTGGGGCAGGGGGCATTTGGCTACACCTTC. The rearrangement joins TRBV5-1 to TRBJ1-2; 8 nucleotides line up with TRBD1. CDR1 SGHRS and CDR2 YFSETQ come from the germline V gene. This CDR3 is 14 amino acids long. V gave up 0 bases and J gave up 7 bases; unmatched junction bases: 5.

V is TRBV7-3 and J is TRBJ1-1, with TRBD1 matching 8 bases. Germline lookup yields CDR1 SGHTA and CDR2 FQGTGA. CDR3 length: 15 residues. The junction had 7 bases not matched to a gene; V was cut back by 5 bases and J by 2 bases. The CDR3 loop is CASSPWGTGNTEAFF. CDR3 coding DNA: TGTGCCAGCAGCCCCTGGGGGACAGGTAACACTGAAGCTTTCTTT.

This clone has a handful of counts. The chain recombines TRBV29-1 with TRBJ2-3; 8 positions match TRBD1. Germline loops: CDR1 SQVTM, CDR2 ANQGSEA. V shed 7 bases and J 4 bases; nucleotides not matched to a gene: 4. This CDR3 has 12 residues. The DNA of the CDR3 is TGCAGCGACAGGACAGGGTCAGATACGCAGTATTTT. Encoded protein: CSDRTGSDTQYF.

CDR3 sequence (DNA): TGCGCCAGCAGCGGGGCCCTTCTTGGCGCCAAAAACATTCAGTACTTC. It translates to CASSGALLGAKNIQYF. The genes are TRBV5-1 and TRBJ2-4, with TRBD1 as a possible D gene (5 bases). V was pared by 4 bases and J by 1 base, with 15 bases between. CDR3 length equals 16 residues. Germline values: CDR1 SGHRS, CDR2 YFSETQ.

The chain carries TRBV27 and TRBJ2-1, with D maybe TRBD2 (6 bases). Trimming shortened V by 5 bases and J by 2 bases, and 13 bases separated the two germline ends. CDR3 size: 15 residues. Germline V lookup: CDR1 MNHEY, CDR2 SMNVEV (reference sequence). CDR3 DNA: TGTGCCAGCAGTCCTTCGGGGGTCCCCTACAATGAGCAGTTCTTC. It specifies CASSPSGVPYNEQFF.

This clone was picked up one time. The chain employs TRBV6-5 and TRBJ1-1, with D unclear. Per germline, CDR1 MNHEY and CDR2 SVGAGI. The V end lost 0 bases, the J end lost 0 bases, and 8 bases lay between the germline ends. This CDR3 region has 15 residues. CDR3 coding DNA: TGTGCCAGCAGTTACTCGTGGAACATGAACACTGAAGCTTTCTTT. Protein sequence: CASSYSWNMNTEAFF.

In DNA form, the CDR3 reads TGTGCCAGCAGCCCGGAAGGGTTCTGGGTCGGATCGATCGACTACACCTTC. It encodes CASSPEGFWVGSIDYTF. V usage is TRBV7-9 and J usage is TRBJ1-2; D not resolved. CDR1 and CDR2 from the germline V gene are SEHNR and FQNEAQ (reference sequence). There are 17 residues in the CDR3. V lost 5 bases to trimming and J lost 10 bases, with 29 bases between them.

CDR3 residues: CASSLVGTGVSYEQYF. The CDR3 region has the DNA TGTGCCAGCAGCTTAGTTGGGACAGGCGTGAGCTACGAGCAGTACTTC. This chain joins TRBV7-6 and TRBJ2-7, with TRBD1 matching over 8 bases. The length of the CDR3 is 16 residues. With V trimmed by 1 base and J by 3 bases, 8 bases remained unmatched. CDR1 is SGHVS, CDR2 FNYEAQ, per germline. The variable domain in full, completed from reference TRBV7-6 and TRBJ2-7, reads GAGVSQSPRYKVTKRGQDVALRCDPISGHVSLYWYRQALGQGPEFLTYFNYEAQQDKSGLPNDRFSAERPEGSISTLTIQRTEQRDSAMYRCASSLVGTGVSYEQYFGPGTRLTVT.

The chain carries TRBV13 and TRBJ1-6, with unresolved D. CDR1 and CDR2 from the germline V gene are PRHDT and FYEKMQ (reference sequence). The CDR3 is 16 amino acids. V dropped 5 bases and J dropped 2 bases, with 13 bases sitting between them. The CDR3 nucleotides are TGTGCCAGCAGCCCGGCGGTGGAAACCTATAATTCACCCCTCCACTTT. Amino acid sequence: CASSPAVETYNSPLHF. Full variable domain (missing parts from reference TRBV13 and TRBJ1-6): AAGVIQSPRHLIKEKRETATLKCYPIPRHDTVYWYQQGPGQDPQFLISFYEKMQSDKGSIPDRFSAQQFSDYHSELNMSSLELGDSALYFCASSPAVETYNSPLHFGNGTRLTVT.

This clone was counted ten times or more. V gene TRBV5-4 combines with J gene TRBJ2-3, with 7 bases that match TRBD1. The CDR3 extends over 13 amino acids. Germline V gene sequence: CDR1 SGHNT, CDR2 YYREEE (reference sequence). Losses at the gene ends were 3 bases for V and 6 bases for J; bases not matched to a gene: 4. The CDR3 loop reads CASSYLGGDTQYF. Here the CDR3 DNA reads TGTGCCAGCAGCTATCTAGGGGGCGATACGCAGTATTTT.

This chain links TRBV29-1 with TRBJ2-1, with 10 positions matching TRBD2. Germline V gene data show CDR1 as SQVTM and CDR2 as ANQGSEA. Trimming at V came to 7 bases and at J to 10 bases, leaving 13 bases not matched to a gene. There are 14 residues in the CDR3. CDR3 sequence: CSASLKRGGREQFF. Written as DNA, the CDR3 is TGCAGCGCCTCCTTGAAGCGGGGGGGAAGAGAGCAGTTCTTC.

This sequence joins TRBV6-2 or TRBV6-3 and TRBJ2-5, with a possible D match to TRBD2 (5 bases). This CDR3 has 20 amino acids. Deletions cut 0 bases from V and 5 bases from J, with 28 bases between. Germline-derived CDR1 and CDR2 are MNHEY and SVGEGT. DNA of the CDR3: TGTGCCAGCAGTTACTCGAGGTGGGCTCCGGGTAGCGAGGAGGAGGAGACCCAGTACTTC. Its protein is CASSYSRWAPGSEEEETQYF.

Only one count was recorded for this clone. The germline gene is not matched at one end of the junction; a read error may be the cause. The V and J genes are TRBV2 and TRBJ2-1; the match to TRBD2 covers 16 bases. CDR1 is SNHLY and CDR2 is FYNNEI in the germline V gene. CDR3 length: 17 residues. CDR3 sequence reads: CASTESPGLAGGLEQFF. DNA for the CDR3: TGTGCCAGCACTGAAAGTCCGGGACTAGCGGGGGGGCTTGAGCAGTTCTTC.

The genes are TRBV6-1 and TRBJ2-2, with D perhaps matching TRBD1 (6 bases). Germline CDR1 MNHNS, CDR2 SASEGT. Trimming removed 1 base at V and 7 bases at J, with 7 bases between. The CDR3 consists of 13 residues. The CDR3, as DNA: TGTGCCAGCAGTGAAGAGGGGGACGGGGAGCTGTTTTTT. Translation gives CASSEEGDGELFF.